A single sample gave rise to the 24 T cell receptor beta chains below, sequenced in a study of OX40 agonist ivuxolimab in advanced cancers. Sequencing was performed with immunoSEQ multiplex PCR; in TCRdb, only in-frame clones are kept and a portion is missing. This sample has 50,000 or so clones, with more than 85% found just once. The material was CD4+ or CD8+ T cells sorted from blood, obtained in a trial of the OX40 agonist ivuxolimab. Source of these receptors: an adult with an advanced solid tumor such as melanoma, head and neck, liver or kidney cancer.

The chain uses TRBV12-2 and TRBJ2-7; no check of the table's D call, TRBD1, against the DNA was made. TRBV12-2 is classified as a pseudogene. This CDR3 comprises 16 residues. DNA of the CDR3: TGTGCAAGTCGCTTGCCCCTTAGTGACAGGGTCTACGAGCAGTACTTC. Translating it yields CASRLPLSDRVYEQYF.

This chain links TRBV5-5 with TRBJ2-3; 8 positions agree with TRBD2. CDR3 size: 17 residues. The germline V gene has CDR1 SGHKS and CDR2 YYEKEE (reference sequence). V gave up 3 bases and J gave up 3 bases; unmatched junction bases: 12. The CDR3 bases are TGTGCCAGCAGCTCCGTACTCCAGCGGGAGAGGACAGATACGCAGTATTTT. Amino acid sequence: CASSSVLQRERTDTQYF.

The J gene is TRBJ1-1, the V gene TRBV6-4; D call uncertain. The germline V gene encodes CDR1 MRHNA and CDR2 SNTAGT. Between the trimmed V and J ends, which lost 3 bases and 0 bases, there was a span of 8 bases. The CDR3 sequence is 14 residues long. In DNA, the CDR3 is TGTGCCAGCAGTGAGCGGGGTATGAACACTGAAGCTTTCTTT. Residues: CASSERGMNTEAFF.

The chain carries TRBV19 and TRBJ2-1, with a possible D match to TRBD2 (5 bases). Trimming shortened V by 5 bases and J by 7 bases, and 12 bases separated the two germline ends. CDR3 length equals 13 residues. Per the germline V gene, CDR1 is LNHDA and CDR2 is SQIVND (reference sequence). This CDR3 is CASSQAVQNEQFF. Written as DNA, the CDR3 is TGTGCCAGTAGTCAAGCGGTCCAGAATGAGCAGTTCTTC.

The chain is built from TRBV19 and TRBJ2-4, with TRBD1 identical over 9 bases. V lost 5 bases to trimming and J lost 15 bases; unmatched junction nucleotides: 17. Germline CDR1 is LNHDA and CDR2 is SQIVND (reference sequence). This CDR3 spans 15 amino acids. The CDR3, as DNA: TGTGCCAGTAGTTTACCCGGGACAGGGATTGTCGGGCGGTACTTC. It is translated as CASSLPGTGIVGRYF.

The chain is built from TRBV19 and TRBJ2-2; TRBD2 matches at 14 bases. The germline gives CDR1 LNHDA, CDR2 SQIVND (reference sequence). V dropped 6 bases and J dropped 6; count of bases not matched to a gene: 3. The CDR3 extends over 15 amino acids. The DNA of the CDR3 is TGTGCCAGTAGCGAGGGACTAGCGGGAGCCGGGGAGCTGTTTTTT. As protein: CASSEGLAGAGELFF. Complete variable domain (other parts from reference TRBV19 and TRBJ2-2): DGGITQSPKYLFRKEGQNVTLSCEQNLNHDAMYWYRQDPGQGLRLIYYSQIVNDFQKGDIAEGYSVSREKKESFPLTVTSAQKNPTAFYLCASSEGLAGAGELFFGEGSRLTVL.

This chain uses TRBV7-8 with TRBJ2-4; a possible D gene is TRBD1 (5 bases). Germline lookup yields CDR1 SGHVS and CDR2 FQNEAQ. The V gene lost 6 bases and the J gene lost 0 bases, with 18 bases spanning the gap. CDR3 length equals 17 residues. The CDR3 region is CASSPHRIKLAKNIQYF. The CDR3 nucleotides are TGTGCCAGCAGTCCCCACAGGATAAAACTAGCCAAAAACATTCAGTACTTC.

The CDR3 nucleotides are TGCGCCAGCAGTGGACAGGGAGGGACTGAAGCTTTCTTT. Translation: CASSGQGGTEAFF. J is TRBJ1-1 and V is TRBV10-2; 7 bases align to TRBD1. V lost 4 bases to trimming and J lost 5 bases; unmatched junction nucleotides: 4. The CDR3 is made up of 13 amino acids. Germline V gene lookup returns CDR1 WSHSY and CDR2 SAAADI.

In the case of this clone: A read error may account for a junction end that differs from germline. The J gene is TRBJ2-5, the V gene TRBV27; D might be TRBD2 (5 bases). The CDR3 runs to 14 residues. The V gene's germline CDR1 is MNHEY and CDR2 SMNVEV (reference sequence). Here the CDR3 reads CASSFREPQGTQYF. The DNA for the CDR3 is TGTGCCAGCAGTTTTAGGGAGCCCCAAGGGACCCAGTACTTC.

The CDR3 loop is CALVGSFCNEQFF. In nucleotides, the CDR3 is TGTGCACTGGTCGGCTCATTTTGCAATGAGCAGTTCTTC. The chain has TRBV6-7 and TRBJ2-1; D gene uncertain. TRBV6-7 qualifies as an ORF whose function is uncertain. This CDR3 has 13 amino acids.

This clone came up once. V gene TRBV6-8 combines with J gene TRBJ2-3; 14 bases line up with TRBD2. CDR1 is MNHGY and CDR2 is SAAAGT in the germline V gene. The CDR3 contains 16 residues. Trimming took 6 bases from V and 4 from J; bases not matched to a gene: 6. The CDR3 coding sequence is TGTGCCAGCAGCCGCGGACTAGCGGGGGGCTCAGATACGCAGTATTTT. It yields the protein CASSRGLAGGSDTQYF.

The chain carries TRBV5-1 and TRBJ2-2; D tentatively fits TRBD1 or TRBD2 (5 bases each). V was trimmed by 0 bases and J by 0 bases, leaving 6 bases between them. In germline, CDR1 is SGHRS, CDR2 YFSETQ. This CDR3 is 15 amino acids long. The CDR3, as DNA: TGCGCCAGCAGCTTGGTGGGGGCGAACACCGGGGAGCTGTTTTTT. Translating gives CASSLVGANTGELFF.

CDR3 region: CASSLGPGETQYF. CDR3 sequence (DNA): TGTGCCAGCAGCCTAGGGCCGGGAGAGACCCAGTACTTC. The gene calls are TRBV7-9 and TRBJ2-5, with unresolved D. CDR3 length: 13 residues. Germline-derived CDR1 and CDR2 are SEHNR and FQNEAQ (reference sequence). V dropped 5 bases and J dropped 4 bases, with 11 bases sitting between them.

In nucleotides, the CDR3 is TGTGCCAGCAGTCCCCTAGCGGGAGGAGGGGAGACCCAGTACTTC. It specifies CASSPLAGGGETQYF. The gene calls are TRBV2 and TRBJ2-5, with 11 bases matching TRBD2. Germline values: CDR1 SNHLY, CDR2 FYNNEI. Germline trimming cut 5 bases from V and 5 bases from J; bases unmatched to any gene: 7. The CDR3 is 15 amino acids.

The chain combines TRBV5-1 with TRBJ1-6; D remains ambiguous. The length of the CDR3 is 16 residues. The germline V gene encodes CDR1 SGHRS and CDR2 YFSETQ. Between the trimmed V and J ends, which lost 1 base and 7 bases, there was a span of 15 bases. The DNA for the CDR3 is TGCGCCAGCAGCTTGTTGGCAGGAAATCAAAATTCACCCCTCCACTTT. Protein: CASSLLAGNQNSPLHF.

In DNA, the CDR3 is TGTGCCAGCAGTCGATCGGTGGGGGGCTATGGCTACACCTTC. It translates to CASSRSVGGYGYTF. V is TRBV6-5 and J is TRBJ1-2; perhaps TRBD1 as D (5 bases). Germline V lookup: CDR1 MNHEY, CDR2 SVGAGI. V lost 5 bases, J lost 4 bases, and 14 bases lay in between. This CDR3 spans 14 amino acids.

The chain carries TRBV6-1 and TRBJ1-1; 9 bases are shared with TRBD1. Looked up from germline, CDR1 is MNHNS and CDR2 is SASEGT. V lost 4 bases and J lost 10; bases outside the gene matches: 7. The CDR3 sequence is 13 residues long. CDR3 sequence reads: CASSGYRGRGAFF. The CDR3 DNA sequence: TGTGCCAGCAGTGGATACAGGGGGCGCGGAGCTTTCTTT.

The chain links TRBV5-4 to TRBJ2-5; D might be TRBD1 (5 bases). CDR1 is SGHNT and CDR2 is YYREEE in the germline V gene (reference sequence). V lost 0 bases, J lost 5 bases, and 17 bases lay in between. The CDR3 extends over 16 amino acids. The CDR3, as DNA: TGTGCCAGCAGCTTGGGAGGACACGGTCGTGTGGAGACCCAGTACTTC. Translating gives CASSLGGHGRVETQYF.

This clone was found once. The chain is built from TRBV5-1 and TRBJ2-5; TRBD1 is a possible D gene (6 bases). The CDR3 is 18 residues long. Germline assignment: CDR1 SGHRS and CDR2 YFSETQ. V lost 4 bases to trimming and J lost 1 base, with 23 bases between them. The CDR3 loop reads CASSRSSPTGRPQETQYF. The CDR3 DNA reads as TGCGCCAGCAGCCGATCTTCCCCGACAGGCCGACCCCAAGAGACCCAGTACTTC.

This clone has a handful of counts. The chain combines TRBV10-2 with TRBJ1-1, with D possibly being TRBD1 (6 bases). The germline V gene encodes CDR1 WSHSY and CDR2 SAAADI. CDR3 length: 14 residues. Trimming pared 5 bases from V and 0 bases from J, leaving 10 bases between. The CDR3 nucleotides are TGCGCCAGCAGTTTCGGGGGCCTGAACACTGAAGCTTTCTTT. It yields the protein CASSFGGLNTEAFF.

This chain uses TRBV2 with TRBJ1-1, with D maybe TRBD1 (6 bases). V lost 7 bases and J lost 4, with 10 bases in between. This CDR3 is built from 12 residues. The germline V gene has CDR1 SNHLY and CDR2 FYNNEI. The CDR3 is CASNPDSTEAFF. CDR3 in DNA: TGTGCCAGCAATCCGGACAGCACTGAAGCTTTCTTT.

The J gene is TRBJ1-3, the V gene TRBV29-1; no firm D call. The V end lost 7 bases, the J end lost 4 bases, and 11 bases lay between the germline ends. This CDR3 is built from 12 residues. The germline V gene has CDR1 SQVTM and CDR2 ANQGSEA. The CDR3, as DNA: TGCAGCGCCATCGAGGGAGGAAACACCATATATTTT. Protein: CSAIEGGNTIYF.

This clone was picked up one time. The J gene is TRBJ1-2, the V gene TRBV5-6; D is unresolved. The germline gives CDR1 SGHDT, CDR2 YYEEEE. The V gene lost 1 base and the J gene lost 6 bases, with 16 bases spanning the gap. This CDR3 has 15 amino acids. CDR3 sequence reads: CASSLWALGLDGYTF. In DNA, the CDR3 is TGTGCCAGCAGCTTGTGGGCTTTAGGTCTGGATGGCTACACCTTC.

The rearrangement links TRBV19 to TRBJ1-4; 7 bases align to TRBD1. The ends lost 5 bases at V and 12 bases at J; junction bases unmatched: 12. From germline, CDR1 is LNHDA and CDR2 SQIVND (reference sequence). This CDR3 region has 14 residues. CDR3 bases: TGTGCCAGTAGTCTGCAGGGGGAAGGTTCAGAACTGTTTTTT. Translating gives CASSLQGEGSELFF.